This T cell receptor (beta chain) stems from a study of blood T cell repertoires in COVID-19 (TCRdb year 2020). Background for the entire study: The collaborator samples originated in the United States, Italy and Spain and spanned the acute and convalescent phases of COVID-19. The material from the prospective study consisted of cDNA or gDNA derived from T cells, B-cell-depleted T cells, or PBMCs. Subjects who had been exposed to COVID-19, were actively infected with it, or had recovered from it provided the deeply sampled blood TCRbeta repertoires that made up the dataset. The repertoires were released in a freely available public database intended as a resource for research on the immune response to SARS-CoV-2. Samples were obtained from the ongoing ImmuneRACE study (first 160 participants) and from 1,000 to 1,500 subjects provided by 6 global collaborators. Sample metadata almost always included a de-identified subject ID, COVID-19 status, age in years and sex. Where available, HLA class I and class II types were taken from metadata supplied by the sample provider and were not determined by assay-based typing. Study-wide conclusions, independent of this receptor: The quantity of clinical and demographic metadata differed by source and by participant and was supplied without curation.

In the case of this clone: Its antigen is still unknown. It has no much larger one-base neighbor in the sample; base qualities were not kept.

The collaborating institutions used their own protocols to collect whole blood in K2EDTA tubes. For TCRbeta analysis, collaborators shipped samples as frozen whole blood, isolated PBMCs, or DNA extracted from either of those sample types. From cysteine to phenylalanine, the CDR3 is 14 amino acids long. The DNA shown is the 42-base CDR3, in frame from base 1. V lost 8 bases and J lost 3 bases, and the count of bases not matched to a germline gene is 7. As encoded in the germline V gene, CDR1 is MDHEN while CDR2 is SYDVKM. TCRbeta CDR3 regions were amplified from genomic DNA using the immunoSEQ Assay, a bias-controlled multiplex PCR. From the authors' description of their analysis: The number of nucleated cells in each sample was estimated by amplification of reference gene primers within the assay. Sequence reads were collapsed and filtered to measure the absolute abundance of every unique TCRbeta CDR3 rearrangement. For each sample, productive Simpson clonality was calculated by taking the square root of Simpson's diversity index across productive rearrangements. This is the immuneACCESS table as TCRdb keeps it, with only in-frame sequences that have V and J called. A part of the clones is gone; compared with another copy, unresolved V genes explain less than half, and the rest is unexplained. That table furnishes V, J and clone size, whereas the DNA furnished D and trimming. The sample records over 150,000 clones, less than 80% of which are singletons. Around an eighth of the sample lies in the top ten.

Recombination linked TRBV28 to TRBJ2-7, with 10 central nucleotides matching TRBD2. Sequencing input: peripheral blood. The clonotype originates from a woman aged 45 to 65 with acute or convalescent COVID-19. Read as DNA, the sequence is TGTGCCAGCGAGGAGCGGGAGGGCCGCTACGAGCAGTACTTC. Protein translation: CASEEREGRYEQYF.